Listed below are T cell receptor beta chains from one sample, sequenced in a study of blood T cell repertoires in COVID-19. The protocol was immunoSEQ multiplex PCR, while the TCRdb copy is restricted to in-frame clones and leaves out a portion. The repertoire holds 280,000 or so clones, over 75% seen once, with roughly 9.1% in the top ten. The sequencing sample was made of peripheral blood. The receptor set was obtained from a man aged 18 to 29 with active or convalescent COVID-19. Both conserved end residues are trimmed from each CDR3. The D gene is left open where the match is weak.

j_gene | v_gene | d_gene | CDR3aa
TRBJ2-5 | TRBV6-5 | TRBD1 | ASSYSPGGEETQY
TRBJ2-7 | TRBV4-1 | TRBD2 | ASSPERWLAGGEQY
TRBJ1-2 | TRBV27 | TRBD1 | ASKSRDRGAYGYT
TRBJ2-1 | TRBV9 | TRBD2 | ASSVAGQRGGDEQF
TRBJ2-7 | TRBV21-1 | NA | ASSKGDSSYEQY
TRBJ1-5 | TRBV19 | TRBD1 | ASSIGPGGTSNQPQH
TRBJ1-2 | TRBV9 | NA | ASSESRQGNYGYT
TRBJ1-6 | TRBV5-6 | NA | ASSLMPGQPYNSPLH
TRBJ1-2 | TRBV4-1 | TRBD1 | ASSPPWTGGGYT
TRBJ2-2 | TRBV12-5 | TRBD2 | ASGSRTGGNTGELF
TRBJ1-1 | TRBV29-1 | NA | SVRRDTEAF
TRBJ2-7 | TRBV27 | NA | ASSLDFFHTSSYEQY
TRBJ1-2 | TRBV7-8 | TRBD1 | ASSSTRTGDGYT
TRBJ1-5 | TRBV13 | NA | ASSLRVEGGGQPQH
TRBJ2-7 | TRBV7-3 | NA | ASSRGGQAYEQY
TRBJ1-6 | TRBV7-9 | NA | ASSAYPDSNSPLH
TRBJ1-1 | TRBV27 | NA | ASRQGLMNTEAF
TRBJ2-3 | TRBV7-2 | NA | ASSPFSTDTQY
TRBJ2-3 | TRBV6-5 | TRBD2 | ASNMGLAGTDTQY
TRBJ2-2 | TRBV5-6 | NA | ASGDRINTGELF
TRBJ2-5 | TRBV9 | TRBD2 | ASSSRLAGGQETQY
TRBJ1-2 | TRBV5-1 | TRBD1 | ASSPGQGNYGYT
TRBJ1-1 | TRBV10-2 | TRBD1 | ASSEGQFTEAF
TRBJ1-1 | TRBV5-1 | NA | ASSSYHGLTAARGAF
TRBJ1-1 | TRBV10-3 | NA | AISDGGKTEAF
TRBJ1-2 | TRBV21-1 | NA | ASSKALSRRDGYT
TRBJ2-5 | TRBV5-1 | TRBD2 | ASSLASGGYQETQY
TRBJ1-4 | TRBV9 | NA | ASSVGAGNEKLF
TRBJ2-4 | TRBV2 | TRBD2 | ASSELAGVQNIQY
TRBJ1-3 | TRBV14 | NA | ASSQDLRLGNTIY